The TCR beta chain described here comes from a study of blood T cell repertoires in COVID-19. Study-wide context: The study drew acute and convalescent COVID-19 samples from the United States, Italy and Spain. The cDNA or gDNA used as material had been derived from T cells, B-cell-depleted T cells, or PBMCs.

Per the authors' pipeline: Nucleated cell counts were estimated from reference gene primer amplification. Clones were sequenced by immunoSEQ multiplex PCR, and TCRdb holds only the in-frame ones, with some missing. V and J calls and clone size are given by that table; D and trimming were obtained from the DNA. This sample has approximately 80,000 clones; around 87% occur once, and the top ten carry about 5.1%. Trimming removed 1 base at V and 4 bases at J, with 9 bases between. The CDR3 has 15 amino acids. Per the germline V gene, CDR1 is SGHDT and CDR2 is YYEEEE. This clonotype originated in a man aged 35 to 55 with acute or convalescent COVID-19. The specimen sequenced was peripheral blood. This chain links TRBV5-6 with TRBJ2-6; the D is unclear. The CDR3 reads CASSLSVMGANVLTF. For the CDR3, the DNA is TGTGCCAGCAGCTTGTCGGTTATGGGGGCCAACGTCCTGACTTTC.